These 15 T cell receptor beta chains share one sample of origin, sequenced in a study of lymphopenia after photon versus proton radiotherapy. Repertoires were generated with immunoSEQ multiplex PCR, while TCRdb's copy carries only in-frame clones and drops some. The sample carries more than 25,000 clones, around nine tenths recorded once. Here the sequenced sample was peripheral blood, taken from a patient treated with proton-based radiotherapy. These receptors were collected from a woman aged 55-69 years with cholangiocarcinoma. Some clones in this sample may be carry-over from other donors' samples.

This clone was seen a few times. The chain joins TRBV14 to TRBJ1-6; D not certain. V lost 4 bases, J lost 2 bases, and 6 bases lay in between. CDR3 length: 14 residues. The germline CDR1 and CDR2 sequences are SGHDN and FVKESK. The CDR3 sequence: CASSRGAYNSPLHF. The CDR3 DNA sequence: TGTGCCAGCAGCCGGGGAGCCTATAATTCACCCCTCCACTTT.

The V and J genes are TRBV19 and TRBJ2-7; 9 bases fit TRBD1. The CDR3 spans 15 residues. The germline CDR1 and CDR2 sequences are LNHDA and SQIVND (reference sequence). V lost 10 bases to trimming and J lost 1 base; unmatched junction nucleotides: 11. The CDR3 is CATQGGQGSSYEQYF. CDR3 bases: TGTGCCACCCAGGGGGGACAGGGAAGTTCCTACGAGCAGTACTTC.

The rearrangement links TRBV9 to TRBJ1-1; D unresolved. With 4 bases removed from V and 2 bases from J, the gap between germline ends came to 15 bases. Looked up from germline, CDR1 is SGDLS and CDR2 is YYNGEE. The CDR3 totals 15 residues. CDR3 residues: CASSSRPGANTEAFF. The CDR3, as DNA: TGTGCCAGCAGCTCGAGACCGGGAGCTAACACTGAAGCTTTCTTT. The whole variable domain, filled in from reference TRBV9 and TRBJ1-1, reads DSGVTQTPKHLITATGQRVTLRCSPRSGDLSVYWYQQSLDQGLQFLIQYYNGEERAKGNILERFSAQQFPDLHSELNLSSLELGDSALYFCASSSRPGANTEAFFGQGTRLTVV.

This clone is a singleton in its sample. The V gene is TRBV14, the J gene TRBJ2-1, with 8 bases fitting TRBD1. Losses at the gene ends were 4 bases for V and 4 bases for J; bases not matched to a gene: 12. Per the germline V gene, CDR1 is SGHDN and CDR2 is FVKESK. The CDR3 is made up of 17 amino acids. The CDR3 protein is CASSLVIRDRPYNEQFF. CDR3 sequence (DNA): TGTGCCAGCAGCCTCGTAATCCGGGACAGGCCATACAATGAGCAGTTCTTC.

There are many counts of this clone. This sequence joins TRBV7-6 and TRBJ1-1; TRBD1 might be the D (6 bases). The germline V gene encodes CDR1 SGHVS and CDR2 FNYEAQ. This CDR3 has 13 amino acids. Trimming removed 4 bases at V and 7 bases at J, with 13 bases between. As DNA, the CDR3 is TGTGCCAGCAGCTCAGGGACAACCTTTGAAGCTTTCTTT. It encodes CASSSGTTFEAFF.

J is TRBJ1-1 and V is TRBV10-2; TRBD1 is a possible D gene (5 bases). The CDR3 is 13 amino acids. The V gene lost 6 bases and the J gene lost 8 bases, with 16 bases spanning the gap. Germline lookup yields CDR1 WSHSY and CDR2 SAAADI. This CDR3 reads CASSLGAAREAFF. The CDR3 coding sequence is TGCGCCAGCAGCCTTGGGGCCGCGAGAGAAGCTTTCTTT.

The CDR3 DNA reads as TGTGCCAGCAGTGCAGAGAACTACGAGCAGTACTTC. It codes for CASSAENYEQYF. The chain is built from TRBV2 and TRBJ2-7; unclear D gene. This CDR3 comprises 12 residues. The V gene lost 4 bases and the J gene lost 3 bases, with 7 bases spanning the gap. Germline assignment: CDR1 SNHLY and CDR2 FYNNEI.

V and J are TRBV7-6 and TRBJ2-1, with 8 bases lining up with TRBD2. This CDR3 has 14 residues. J lost 9 bases, V lost 5 bases, and 9 bases had no gene match. CDR1 is SGHVS, CDR2 FNYEAQ, per germline. CDR3 loop: CASSARLATVEQFF. CDR3 coding DNA: TGTGCCAGCAGCGCCAGACTAGCGACGGTTGAGCAGTTCTTC.

This clone was seen a few times. This chain joins TRBV9 and TRBJ2-2; D is unclear. Per the germline V gene, CDR1 is SGDLS and CDR2 is YYNGEE. CDR3 length: 13 residues. V lost 0 bases, J lost 3 bases, and 3 bases lay in between. CDR3 in DNA: TGTGCCAGCAGCGTAGTGGACACCGGGGAGCTGTTTTTT. It translates to CASSVVDTGELFF.

V gene TRBV2 combines with J gene TRBJ2-3, with 9 nucleotides matching TRBD2. This CDR3 is built from 16 residues. Germline CDR1 reads SNHLY; CDR2 reads FYNNEI. The V and J ends lost 4 bases and 1 base, in that order; junction bases with no gene match: 6. CDR3 sequence (DNA): TGTGCCAGCAGTGGTTTAGCGGGGGCAGGCACAGATACGCAGTATTTT. Its translation: CASSGLAGAGTDTQYF.

The V gene is TRBV19, the J gene TRBJ1-1; possible D gene TRBD1, 5 bases. The germline V and J ends were trimmed by 4 bases and 1 base, with 13 bases remaining between them. This CDR3 contains 15 residues. Germline V gene sequence: CDR1 LNHDA, CDR2 SQIVND (reference sequence). The CDR3 loop is CASSTTRAANTEAFF. CDR3 DNA sequence: TGTGCCAGTAGTACAACCAGGGCCGCGAACACTGAAGCTTTCTTT.

The chain links TRBV6-1 to TRBJ1-4; 10 bases match TRBD1. Trimming took 4 bases from V and 8 from J; bases not matched to a gene: 4. CDR1 and CDR2 from the germline V gene are MNHNS and SASEGT. CDR3 length: 14 amino acids. CDR3 sequence: CASSGQGAGEKLFF. CDR3 nucleotide sequence: TGTGCCAGCAGTGGACAGGGGGCAGGGGAAAAACTGTTTTTT.

J is TRBJ2-7 and V is TRBV5-1, with D perhaps TRBD1 or TRBD2 (5 bases each). Trimming cost V 4 bases and J 3 bases, with 11 bases left between them. This CDR3 contains 13 residues. Germline-derived CDR1 and CDR2 are SGHRS and YFSETQ. The CDR3 loop is CASSALGDYEQYF. The CDR3 DNA is TGCGCCAGCAGCGCCCTGGGGGACTACGAGCAGTACTTC.

This chain uses TRBV10-2 with TRBJ2-3; D is ambiguous. Trimming shortened V by 3 bases and J by 0 bases, and 10 bases separated the two germline ends. Germline lookup yields CDR1 WSHSY and CDR2 SAAADI. This CDR3 has 15 amino acids. The CDR3 DNA is TGCGCCAGCAGTGAACTTCTCTTTAGCACAGATACGCAGTATTTT. Amino acid sequence: CASSELLFSTDTQYF.

This chain's CDR3 is CASSFTSGGVYEQYF. The CDR3 coding sequence is TGTGCCAGCAGCTTCACTAGCGGGGGGGTCTACGAGCAGTACTTC. The genes are TRBV7-2 and TRBJ2-7; 13 bases fit TRBD2. Germline values: CDR1 SGHTA, CDR2 FQGNSA. CDR3 size: 15 residues. V trimming: 3 bases; J trimming: 3 bases; junction bases outside the gene matches: 2.